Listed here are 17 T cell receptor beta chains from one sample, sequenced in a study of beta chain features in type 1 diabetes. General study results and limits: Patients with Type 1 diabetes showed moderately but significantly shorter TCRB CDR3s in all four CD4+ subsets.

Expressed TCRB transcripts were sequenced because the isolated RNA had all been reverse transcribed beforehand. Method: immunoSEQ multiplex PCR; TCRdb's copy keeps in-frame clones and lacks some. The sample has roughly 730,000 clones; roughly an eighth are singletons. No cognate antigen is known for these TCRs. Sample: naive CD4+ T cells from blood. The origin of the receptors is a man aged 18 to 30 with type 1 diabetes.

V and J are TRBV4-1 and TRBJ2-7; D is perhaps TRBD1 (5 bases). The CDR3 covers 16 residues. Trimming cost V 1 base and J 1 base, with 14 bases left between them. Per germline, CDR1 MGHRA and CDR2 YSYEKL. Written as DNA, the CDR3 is TGCGCCAGCAGCCAAGTCCAACGGACACCATCCTACGAGCAGTACTTC. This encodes CASSQVQRTPSYEQYF.

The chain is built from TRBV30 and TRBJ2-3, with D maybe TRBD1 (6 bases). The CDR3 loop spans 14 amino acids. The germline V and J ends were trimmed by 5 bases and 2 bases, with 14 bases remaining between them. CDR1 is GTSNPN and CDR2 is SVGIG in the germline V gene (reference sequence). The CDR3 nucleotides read TGTGCCTGGGGTCGGACAGATTTCACAGATACGCAGTATTTT. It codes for CAWGRTDFTDTQYF.

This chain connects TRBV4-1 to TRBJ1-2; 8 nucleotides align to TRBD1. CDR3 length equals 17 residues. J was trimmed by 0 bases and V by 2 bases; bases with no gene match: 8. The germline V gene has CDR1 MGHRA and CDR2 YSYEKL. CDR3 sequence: CASSQRTGPNSNYGYTF. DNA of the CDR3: TGCGCCAGCAGCCAAAGGACAGGGCCAAATTCTAACTATGGCTACACCTTC.

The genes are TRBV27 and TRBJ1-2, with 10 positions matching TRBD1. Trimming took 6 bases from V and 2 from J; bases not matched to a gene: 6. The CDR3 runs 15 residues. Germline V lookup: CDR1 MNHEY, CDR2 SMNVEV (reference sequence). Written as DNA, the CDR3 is TGTGCCAGCAGGATTGGACAGGGGGTAAACTATGGCTACACCTTC. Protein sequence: CASRIGQGVNYGYTF.

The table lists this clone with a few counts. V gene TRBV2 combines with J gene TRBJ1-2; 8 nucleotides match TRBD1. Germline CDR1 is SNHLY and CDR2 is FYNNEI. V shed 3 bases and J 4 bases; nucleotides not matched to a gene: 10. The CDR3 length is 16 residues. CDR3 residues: CASSDGRGLQIYGYTF. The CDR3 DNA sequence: TGTGCCAGCAGTGATGGCAGGGGGCTTCAGATCTATGGCTACACCTTC.

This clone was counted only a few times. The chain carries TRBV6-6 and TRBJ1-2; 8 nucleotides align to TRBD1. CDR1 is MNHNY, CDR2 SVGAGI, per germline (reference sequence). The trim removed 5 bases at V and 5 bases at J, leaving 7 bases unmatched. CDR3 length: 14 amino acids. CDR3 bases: TGTGCCAGCAGTGGCCGGGACAGGAATTATGGCTACACCTTC. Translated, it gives CASSGRDRNYGYTF.

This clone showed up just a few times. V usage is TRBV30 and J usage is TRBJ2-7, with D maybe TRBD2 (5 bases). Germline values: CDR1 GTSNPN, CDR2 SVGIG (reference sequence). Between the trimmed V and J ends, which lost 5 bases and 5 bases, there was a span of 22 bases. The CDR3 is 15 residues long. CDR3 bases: TGTGCCTGGGGGAGTGGAGTTCGGACCCGGGACGAGCAGTACTTC. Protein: CAWGSGVRTRDEQYF.

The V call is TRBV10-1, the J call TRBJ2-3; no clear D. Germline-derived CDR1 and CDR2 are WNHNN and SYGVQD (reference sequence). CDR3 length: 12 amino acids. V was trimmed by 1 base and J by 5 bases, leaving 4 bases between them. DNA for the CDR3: TGCGCCAGCAGTGAGTGGGAAGATACGCAGTATTTT. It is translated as CASSEWEDTQYF.

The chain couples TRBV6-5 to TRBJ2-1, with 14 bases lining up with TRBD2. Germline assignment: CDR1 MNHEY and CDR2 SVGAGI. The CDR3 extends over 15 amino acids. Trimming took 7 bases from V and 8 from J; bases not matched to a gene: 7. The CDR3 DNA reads TGTGCCAGCAACCGACTAGCGGGGGGGCCCGATGAGCAGTTCTTC. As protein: CASNRLAGGPDEQFF.

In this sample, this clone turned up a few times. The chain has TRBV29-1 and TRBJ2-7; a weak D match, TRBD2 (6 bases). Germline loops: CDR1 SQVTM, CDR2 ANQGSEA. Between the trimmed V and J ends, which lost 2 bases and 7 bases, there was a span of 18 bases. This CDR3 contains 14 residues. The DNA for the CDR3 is TGCAGCGTTGAACGGCGGGGCGCCCCGGGAGAGCAGTACTTC. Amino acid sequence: CSVERRGAPGEQYF.

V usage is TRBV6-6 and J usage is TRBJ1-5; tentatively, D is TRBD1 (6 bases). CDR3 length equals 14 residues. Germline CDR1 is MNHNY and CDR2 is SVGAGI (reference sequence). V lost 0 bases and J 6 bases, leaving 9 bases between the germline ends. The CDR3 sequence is CASSYSRTVQPQHF. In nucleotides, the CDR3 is TGTGCCAGCAGTTACTCTCGGACAGTTCAGCCCCAGCATTTT.

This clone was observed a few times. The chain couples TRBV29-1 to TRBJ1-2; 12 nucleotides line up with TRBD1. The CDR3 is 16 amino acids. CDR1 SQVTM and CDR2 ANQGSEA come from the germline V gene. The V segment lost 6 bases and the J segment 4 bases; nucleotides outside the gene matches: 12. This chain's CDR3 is CSVIPGQGAIGYGYTF. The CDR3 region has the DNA TGCAGCGTAATCCCGGGACAGGGGGCAATTGGCTATGGCTACACCTTC. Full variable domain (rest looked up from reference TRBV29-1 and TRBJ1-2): SAVISQKPSRDICQRGTSLTIQCQVDSQVTMMFWYRQQPGQSLTLIATANQGSEATYESGFVIDKFPISRPNLTFSTLTVSNMSPEDSSIYLCSVIPGQGAIGYGYTFGSGTRLTVV.

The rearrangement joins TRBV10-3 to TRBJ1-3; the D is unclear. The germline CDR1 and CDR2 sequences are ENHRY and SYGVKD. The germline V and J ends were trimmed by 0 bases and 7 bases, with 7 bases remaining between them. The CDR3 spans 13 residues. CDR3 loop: CAISESSLNTIYF. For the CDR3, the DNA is TGTGCCATCAGTGAGTCTTCCTTGAACACCATATATTTT.

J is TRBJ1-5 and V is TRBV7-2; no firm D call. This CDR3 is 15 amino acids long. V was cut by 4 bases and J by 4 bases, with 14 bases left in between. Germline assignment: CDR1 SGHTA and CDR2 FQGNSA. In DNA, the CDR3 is TGTGCCAGCAGCTCGGTAGTACAGACGAATCAGCCCCAGCATTTT. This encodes CASSSVVQTNQPQHF.

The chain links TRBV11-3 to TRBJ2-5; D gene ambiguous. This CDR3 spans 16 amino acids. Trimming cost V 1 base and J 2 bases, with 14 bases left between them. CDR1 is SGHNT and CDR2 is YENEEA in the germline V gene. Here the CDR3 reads CASSLAPVGFQETQYF. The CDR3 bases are TGTGCCAGCAGCTTAGCCCCGGTTGGCTTTCAAGAGACCCAGTACTTC.

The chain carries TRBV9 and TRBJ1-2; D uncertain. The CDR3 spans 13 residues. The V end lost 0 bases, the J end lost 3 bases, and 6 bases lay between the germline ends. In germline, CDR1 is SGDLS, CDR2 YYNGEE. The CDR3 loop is CASSVGADYGYTF. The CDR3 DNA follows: TGTGCCAGCAGCGTAGGGGCTGACTATGGCTACACCTTC.

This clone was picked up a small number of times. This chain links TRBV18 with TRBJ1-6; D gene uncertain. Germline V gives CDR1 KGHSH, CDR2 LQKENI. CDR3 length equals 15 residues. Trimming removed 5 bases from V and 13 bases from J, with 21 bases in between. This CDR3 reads CASSAAFGPNLPLHF. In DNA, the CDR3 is TGTGCCAGCTCAGCGGCCTTCGGACCTAACCTTCCCCTCCACTTT.